This is a list of T cell receptor beta chains from one sample in a study of T cells in Graves' hyperthyroidism and ophthalmopathy. TCRdb reprocessed the multiplex PCR reads with MiXCR, giving one entry per CDR3 protein. The repertoire holds about 700,000 distinct CDR3 sequences, with around 13% as singletons. The sample comprised blood. The receptors were gathered from a woman under 30 with Graves' hyperthyroidism. CDR3s include the opening cysteine and the closing phenylalanine or tryptophan. Fields, in order: CDR3 protein, CDR3 DNA, D gene, V gene, clone size, J gene. A D gene is named only where the DNA matches it firmly. A row's size may be missing; if present it is once, few, many or a size class.

CDR3 protein: CASSFGGTPYGYTF; CDR3 DNA: TGTGCCAGCAGCTTTGGGGGGACTCCTTATGGCTACACCTTC; D gene: -; V gene: TRBV7-8; clone size: -; J gene: TRBJ1-2
CDR3 protein: CSLANSDSPTREQYF; CDR3 DNA: TGCAGTTTAGCCAACTCAGACAGCCCCACGCGGGAGCAGTACTTC; D gene: -; V gene: TRBV20-1; clone size: many; J gene: TRBJ2-7
CDR3 protein: CSARTSGLTGELFF; CDR3 DNA: TGCAGTGCTAGAACTAGCGGGCTCACCGGGGAGCTGTTTTTT; D gene: TRBD2; V gene: TRBV20-1; clone size: few; J gene: TRBJ2-2
CDR3 protein: CASSLWGNRETQYF; CDR3 DNA: TGTGCCAGCAGCTTGTGGGGGAATAGAGAGACCCAGTACTTC; D gene: -; V gene: TRBV7-9; clone size: few; J gene: TRBJ2-5
CDR3 protein: CASRRVRGSGEKLFF; CDR3 DNA: TGTGCCAGCAGAAGGGTCAGGGGATCAGGTGAAAAACTGTTTTTT; D gene: -; V gene: TRBV27; clone size: -; J gene: TRBJ1-4
CDR3 protein: CASSVGAGLRGTDTQYF; CDR3 DNA: TGCGCCAGCAGCGTGGGAGCAGGTCTGAGGGGCACAGATACGCAGTATTTT; D gene: -; V gene: TRBV5-1; clone size: many; J gene: TRBJ2-3
CDR3 protein: CASSLETARQPQHF; CDR3 DNA: TGTGCCAGCAGCTTAGAAACGGCCCGGCAGCCCCAGCATTTT; D gene: -; V gene: TRBV11-2; clone size: many; J gene: TRBJ1-5
CDR3 protein: CATSTDRSAYGYTF; CDR3 DNA: TGTGCCACCAGTACGGACAGGTCCGCCTATGGCTACACCTTC; D gene: TRBD1; V gene: TRBV24-1; clone size: few; J gene: TRBJ1-2
CDR3 protein: CASSGETPGAQETQYF; CDR3 DNA: TGTGCCAGCAGTGGGGAGACTCCGGGGGCCCAAGAGACCCAGTACTTC; D gene: -; V gene: TRBV2; clone size: -; J gene: TRBJ2-5
CDR3 protein: CASSSGLAVEQYF; CDR3 DNA: TGTGCCAGCAGCTCGGGACTAGCGGTCGAGCAGTACTTC; D gene: TRBD2; V gene: TRBV7-9; clone size: few; J gene: TRBJ2-7
CDR3 protein: CASSGTVPYEQYF; CDR3 DNA: TGTGCCAGCAGCGGGACAGTTCCCTACGAGCAGTACTTC; D gene: TRBD1; V gene: TRBV6-2/TRBV6-3; clone size: -; J gene: TRBJ2-7
CDR3 protein: CASRGRGDYGYTF; CDR3 DNA: TGCGCCAGCCGCGGGAGGGGGGACTATGGCTACACCTTC; D gene: -; V gene: TRBV4-3; clone size: few; J gene: TRBJ1-2